This T cell receptor (beta chain) was obtained from a study of human T cells and chemical hapten exposure. Study overall: How much TCR each sample yielded varied, mostly because pooled library volumes differed slightly.

A remark on this clonotype: Its antigen remains unknown.

Broader study findings: Relative to control repertoires, expanded TCRs gave rise to significantly more large CDR3 similarity clusters.

Time point in this sample: patch test 1, 2 weeks after DPC sensitization. The treatment denotes: therapeutic diphenylcyclopropenone sensitization with weekly scalp DPC. Those who donated were patients with alopecia, 18 to 70 years of age, and suitable for DPC. In the authors' methods: Across samples, TCR counts had a median of about 92,000 and ranged from about 20,000 to 750,000. TCRdb re-called the RACE reads through MiXCR, storing one row per CDR3 protein. These V and J calls rely on TCRdb rather than the paper's analysis. This sample yields just over 80,000 distinct CDR3 sequences, of which around 11% are seen a single time; approximately 4% belongs to the top ten. This specimen was whole blood, taken in connection with sensitization to the hapten diphenylcyclopropenone (DPC). This clonotype was obtained from a woman aged 45 to 65 with alopecia areata. Some clones in this sample may be carry-over from other donors' samples.

The CDR3 DNA is TGCAGCGTTGAAAAAGGAGAGACCCAGTACTTC. Translating gives CSVEKGETQYF. The chain joins TRBV29-1 to TRBJ2-5; D remains ambiguous. Germline values: CDR1 SQVTM, CDR2 ANQGSEA. Trimming took off 2 bases at V and 4 bases at J, with 5 bases between the two ends. There are 11 residues in the CDR3.